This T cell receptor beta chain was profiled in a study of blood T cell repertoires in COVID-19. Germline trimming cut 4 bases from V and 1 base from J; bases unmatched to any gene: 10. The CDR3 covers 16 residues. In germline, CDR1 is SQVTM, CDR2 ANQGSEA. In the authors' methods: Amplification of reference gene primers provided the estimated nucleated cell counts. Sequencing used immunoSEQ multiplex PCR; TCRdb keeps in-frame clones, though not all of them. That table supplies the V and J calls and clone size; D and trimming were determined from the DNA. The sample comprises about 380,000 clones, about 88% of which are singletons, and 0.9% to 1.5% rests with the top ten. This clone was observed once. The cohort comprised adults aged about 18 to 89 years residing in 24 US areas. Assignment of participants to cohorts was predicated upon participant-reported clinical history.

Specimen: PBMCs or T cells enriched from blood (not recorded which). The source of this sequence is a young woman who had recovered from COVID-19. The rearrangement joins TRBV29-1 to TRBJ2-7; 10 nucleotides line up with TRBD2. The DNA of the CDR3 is TGCAGCGTTGCCCCTCACGGGACTAGCGTTTCCTACGAGCAGTACTTC. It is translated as CSVAPHGTSVSYEQYF.